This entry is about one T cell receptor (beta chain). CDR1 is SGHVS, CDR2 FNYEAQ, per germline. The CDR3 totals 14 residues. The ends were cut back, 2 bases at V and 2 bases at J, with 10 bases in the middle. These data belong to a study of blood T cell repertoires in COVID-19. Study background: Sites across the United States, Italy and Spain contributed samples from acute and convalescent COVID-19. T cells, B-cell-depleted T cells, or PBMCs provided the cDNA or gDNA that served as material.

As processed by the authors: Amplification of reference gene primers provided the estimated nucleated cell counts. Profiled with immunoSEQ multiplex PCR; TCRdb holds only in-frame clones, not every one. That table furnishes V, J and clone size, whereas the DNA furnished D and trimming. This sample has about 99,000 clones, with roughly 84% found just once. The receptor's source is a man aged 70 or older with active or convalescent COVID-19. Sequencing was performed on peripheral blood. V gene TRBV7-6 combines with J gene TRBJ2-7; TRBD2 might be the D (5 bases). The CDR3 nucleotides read TGTGCCAGCAGCTTAAGCTTGGGAGCCTACGAGCAGTACTTC. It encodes CASSLSLGAYEQYF. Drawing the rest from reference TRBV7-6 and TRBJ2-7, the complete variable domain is GAGVSQSPRYKVTKRGQDVALRCDPISGHVSLYWYRQALGQGPEFLTYFNYEAQQDKSGLPNDRFSAERPEGSISTLTIQRTEQRDSAMYRCASSLSLGAYEQYFGPGTRLTVT.